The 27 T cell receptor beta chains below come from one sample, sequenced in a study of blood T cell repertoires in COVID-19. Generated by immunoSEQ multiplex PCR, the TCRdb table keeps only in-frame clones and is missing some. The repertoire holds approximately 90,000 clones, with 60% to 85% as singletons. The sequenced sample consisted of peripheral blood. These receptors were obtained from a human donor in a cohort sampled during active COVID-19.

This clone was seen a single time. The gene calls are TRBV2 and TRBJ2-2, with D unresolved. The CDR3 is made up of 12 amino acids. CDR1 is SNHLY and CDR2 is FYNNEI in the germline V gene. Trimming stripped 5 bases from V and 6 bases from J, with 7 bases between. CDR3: CASSPGSGELFF. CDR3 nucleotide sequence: TGTGCCAGCAGTCCAGGTTCCGGGGAGCTGTTTTTT.

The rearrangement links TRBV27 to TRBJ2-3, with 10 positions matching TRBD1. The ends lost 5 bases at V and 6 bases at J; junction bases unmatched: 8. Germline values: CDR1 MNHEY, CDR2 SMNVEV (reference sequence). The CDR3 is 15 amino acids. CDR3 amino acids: CASSGTGTGEDTQYF. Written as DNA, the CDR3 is TGTGCCAGCAGTGGAACCGGGACAGGGGAGGATACGCAGTATTTT.

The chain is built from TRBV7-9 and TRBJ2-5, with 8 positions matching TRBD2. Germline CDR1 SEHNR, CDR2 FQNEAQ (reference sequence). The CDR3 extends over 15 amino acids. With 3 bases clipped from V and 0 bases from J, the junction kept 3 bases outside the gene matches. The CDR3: CASSFLAGYQETQYF. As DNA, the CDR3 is TGTGCCAGCAGCTTTCTAGCGGGTTACCAAGAGACCCAGTACTTC.

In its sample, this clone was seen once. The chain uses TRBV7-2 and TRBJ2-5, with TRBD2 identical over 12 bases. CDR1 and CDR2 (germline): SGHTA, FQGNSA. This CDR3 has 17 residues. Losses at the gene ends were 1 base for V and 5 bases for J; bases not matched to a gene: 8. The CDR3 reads CASSLVPRTSGTETQYF. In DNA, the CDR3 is TGTGCCAGCAGCTTAGTTCCCCGGACTAGCGGGACGGAGACCCAGTACTTC.

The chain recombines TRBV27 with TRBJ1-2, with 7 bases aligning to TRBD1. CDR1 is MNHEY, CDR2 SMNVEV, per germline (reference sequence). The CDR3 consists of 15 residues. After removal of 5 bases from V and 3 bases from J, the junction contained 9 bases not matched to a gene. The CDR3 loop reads CASSNTGAWDYGYTF. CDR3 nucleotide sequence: TGTGCCAGCAGTAATACAGGGGCTTGGGACTATGGCTACACCTTC.

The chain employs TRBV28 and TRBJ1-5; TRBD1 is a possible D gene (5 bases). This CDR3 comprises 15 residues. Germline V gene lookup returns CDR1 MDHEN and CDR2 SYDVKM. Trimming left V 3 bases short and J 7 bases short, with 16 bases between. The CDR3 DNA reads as TGTGCCAGCAGTTTGCGGGGCAGGACCCACCAGCCCCAGCATTTT. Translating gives CASSLRGRTHQPQHF.

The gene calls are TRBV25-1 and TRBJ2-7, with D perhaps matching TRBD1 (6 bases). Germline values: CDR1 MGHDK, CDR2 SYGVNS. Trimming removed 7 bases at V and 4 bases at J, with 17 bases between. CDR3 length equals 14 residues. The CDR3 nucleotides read TGTGCCAGCACAAAGGGGGAACCTTTGTACGAGCAGTACTTC. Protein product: CASTKGEPLYEQYF.

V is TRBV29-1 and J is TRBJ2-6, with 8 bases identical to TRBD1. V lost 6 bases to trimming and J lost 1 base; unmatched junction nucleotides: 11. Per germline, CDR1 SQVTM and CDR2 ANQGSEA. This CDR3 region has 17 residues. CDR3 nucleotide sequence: TGCAGCGTGCACGGACAGGGAACGGGGTCTGGGGCCAACGTCCTGACTTTC. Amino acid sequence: CSVHGQGTGSGANVLTF.

The DNA for the CDR3 is TGTGCCAGCAGAACTAGCGGGAGTGGAGCGGATACGCAGTATTTT. Protein: CASRTSGSGADTQYF. The chain uses TRBV28 and TRBJ2-3; 11 nucleotides agree with TRBD2. Trimming removed 6 bases from V and 6 bases from J; junction bases left unmatched: 8. Looked up from germline, CDR1 is MDHEN and CDR2 is SYDVKM. The CDR3 runs 15 residues.

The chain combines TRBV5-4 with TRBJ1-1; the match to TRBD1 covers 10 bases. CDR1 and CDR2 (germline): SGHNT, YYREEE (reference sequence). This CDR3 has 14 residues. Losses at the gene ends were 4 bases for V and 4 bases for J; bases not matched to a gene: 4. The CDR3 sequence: CASSLGQGVTEAFF. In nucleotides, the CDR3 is TGTGCCAGCAGCCTTGGACAGGGGGTCACTGAAGCTTTCTTT.

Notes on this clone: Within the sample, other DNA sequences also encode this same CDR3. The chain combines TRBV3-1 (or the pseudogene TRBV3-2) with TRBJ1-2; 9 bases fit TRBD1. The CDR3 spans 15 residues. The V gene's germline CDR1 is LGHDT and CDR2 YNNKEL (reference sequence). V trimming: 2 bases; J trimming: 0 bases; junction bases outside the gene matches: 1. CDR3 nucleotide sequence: TGTGCCAGCAGCCAACGGGACAGGGCTAACTATGGCTACACCTTC. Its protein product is CASSQRDRANYGYTF.

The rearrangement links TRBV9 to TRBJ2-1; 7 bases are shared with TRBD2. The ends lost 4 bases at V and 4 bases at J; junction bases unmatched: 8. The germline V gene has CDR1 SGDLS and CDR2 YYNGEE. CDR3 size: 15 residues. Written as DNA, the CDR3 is TGTGCCAGCAGCCTGGGGGAGGGCTTATACAATGAGCAGTTCTTC. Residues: CASSLGEGLYNEQFF.

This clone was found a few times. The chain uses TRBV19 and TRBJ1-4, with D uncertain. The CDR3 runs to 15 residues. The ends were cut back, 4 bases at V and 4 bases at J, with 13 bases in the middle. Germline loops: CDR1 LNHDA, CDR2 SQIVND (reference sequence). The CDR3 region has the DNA TGTGCCAGTAGTAGCGGACTGACTCTTAATGAAAAACTGTTTTTT. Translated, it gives CASSSGLTLNEKLFF. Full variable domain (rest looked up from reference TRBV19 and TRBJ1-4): DGGITQSPKYLFRKEGQNVTLSCEQNLNHDAMYWYRQDPGQGLRLIYYSQIVNDFQKGDIAEGYSVSREKKESFPLTVTSAQKNPTAFYLCASSSGLTLNEKLFFGSGTQLSVL.

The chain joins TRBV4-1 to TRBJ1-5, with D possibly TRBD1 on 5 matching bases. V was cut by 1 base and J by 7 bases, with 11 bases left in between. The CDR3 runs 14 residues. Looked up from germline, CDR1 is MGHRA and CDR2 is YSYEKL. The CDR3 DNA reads TGCGCCAGCAGCCAAGTCGGTCAGGGCCAGCCCCAGCATTTT. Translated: CASSQVGQGQPQHF.

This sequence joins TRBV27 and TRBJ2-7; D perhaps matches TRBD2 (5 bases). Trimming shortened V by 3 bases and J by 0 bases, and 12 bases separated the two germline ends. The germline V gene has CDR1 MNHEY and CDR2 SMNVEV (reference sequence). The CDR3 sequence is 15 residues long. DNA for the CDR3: TGTGCCAGCAGTTTTGCGGGCCCCCTCTCCTACGAGCAGTACTTC. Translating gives CASSFAGPLSYEQYF.

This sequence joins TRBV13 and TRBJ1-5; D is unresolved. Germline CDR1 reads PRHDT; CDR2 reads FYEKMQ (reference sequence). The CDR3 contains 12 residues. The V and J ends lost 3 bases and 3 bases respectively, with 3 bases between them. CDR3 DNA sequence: TGTGCCAGCAGCTTCTACAATCAGCCCCAGCATTTT. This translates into CASSFYNQPQHF.

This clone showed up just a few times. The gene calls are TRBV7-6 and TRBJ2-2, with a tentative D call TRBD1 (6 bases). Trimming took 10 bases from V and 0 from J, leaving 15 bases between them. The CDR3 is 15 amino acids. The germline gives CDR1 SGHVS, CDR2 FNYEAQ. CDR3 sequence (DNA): TGTGCCACCGGGTGGGACAATGCGAACACCGGGGAGCTGTTTTTT. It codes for CATGWDNANTGELFF.

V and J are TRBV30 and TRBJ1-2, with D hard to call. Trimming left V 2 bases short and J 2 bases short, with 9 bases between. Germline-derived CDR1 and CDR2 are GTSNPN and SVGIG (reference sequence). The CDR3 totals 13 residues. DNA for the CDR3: TGTGCCTGGAGTTTGAGCGGAAACTATGGCTACACCTTC. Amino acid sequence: CAWSLSGNYGYTF.

This CDR3 is CASSQSRDTNLPSSGANVLTF. CDR3 bases: TGCGCCAGCAGTCAATCCAGGGACACGAACCTTCCTAGCTCTGGGGCCAACGTCCTGACTTTC. V and J are TRBV23-1 and TRBJ2-6; possible D gene TRBD1, 6 bases. TRBV23-1 is annotated as an ORF whose role is uncertain. Trimming took 0 bases from V and 0 from J, leaving 21 bases between them. The CDR3 is 21 residues long.

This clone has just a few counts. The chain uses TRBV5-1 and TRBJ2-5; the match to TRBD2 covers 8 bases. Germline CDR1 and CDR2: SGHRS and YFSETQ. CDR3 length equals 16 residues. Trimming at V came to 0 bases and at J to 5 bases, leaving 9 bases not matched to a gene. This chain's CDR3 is CASSLASGGPHETQYF. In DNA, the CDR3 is TGCGCCAGCAGCTTGGCTTCGGGAGGGCCGCATGAGACCCAGTACTTC.

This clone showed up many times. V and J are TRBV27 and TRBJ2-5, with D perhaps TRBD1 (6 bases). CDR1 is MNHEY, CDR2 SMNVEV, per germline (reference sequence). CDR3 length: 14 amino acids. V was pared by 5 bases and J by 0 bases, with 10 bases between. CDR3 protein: CASSKGHHQETQYF. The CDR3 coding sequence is TGTGCCAGCAGTAAGGGACACCACCAAGAGACCCAGTACTTC.

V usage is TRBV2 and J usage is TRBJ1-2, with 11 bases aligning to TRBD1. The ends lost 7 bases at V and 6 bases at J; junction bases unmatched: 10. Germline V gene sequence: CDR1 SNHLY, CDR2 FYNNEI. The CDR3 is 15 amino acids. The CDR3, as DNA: TGTGCCAGCATATATGGCGGGACAGGGGGTGATGGCTACACCTTC. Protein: CASIYGGTGGDGYTF.

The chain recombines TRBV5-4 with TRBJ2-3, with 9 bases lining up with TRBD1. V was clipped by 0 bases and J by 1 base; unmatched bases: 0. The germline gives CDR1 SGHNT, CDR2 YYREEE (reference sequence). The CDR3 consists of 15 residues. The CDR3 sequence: CASSLGTGGTDTQYF. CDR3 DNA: TGTGCCAGCAGCTTGGGGACAGGGGGCACAGATACGCAGTATTTT. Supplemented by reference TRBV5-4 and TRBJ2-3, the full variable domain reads ETGVTQSPTHLIKTRGQQVTLRCSSQSGHNTVSWYQQALGQGPQFIFQYYREEENGRGNFPPRFSGLQFPNYSSELNVNALELDDSALYLCASSLGTGGTDTQYFGPGTRLTVL.

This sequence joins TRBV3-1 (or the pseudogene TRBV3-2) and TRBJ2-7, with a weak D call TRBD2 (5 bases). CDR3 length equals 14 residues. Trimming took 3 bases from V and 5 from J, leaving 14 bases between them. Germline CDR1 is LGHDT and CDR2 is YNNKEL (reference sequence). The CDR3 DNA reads TGTGCCAGCAGCCATTCCGGACCGGGGAACGAGCAGTACTTC. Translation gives CASSHSGPGNEQYF.

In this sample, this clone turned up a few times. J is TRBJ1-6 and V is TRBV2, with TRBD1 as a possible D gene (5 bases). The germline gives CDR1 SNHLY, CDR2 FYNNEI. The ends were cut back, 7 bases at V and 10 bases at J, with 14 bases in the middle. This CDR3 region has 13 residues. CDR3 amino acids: CASKGQAESPLHF. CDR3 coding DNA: TGTGCCAGCAAGGGGCAGGCAGAATCACCCCTCCACTTT.

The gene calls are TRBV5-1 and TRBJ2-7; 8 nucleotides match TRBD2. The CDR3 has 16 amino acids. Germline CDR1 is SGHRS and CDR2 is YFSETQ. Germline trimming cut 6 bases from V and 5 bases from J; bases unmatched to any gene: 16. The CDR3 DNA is TGCGCCAGCACCCCGTCCGCGGGAGGACTACTTAACGAGCAGTACTTC. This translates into CASTPSAGGLLNEQYF.

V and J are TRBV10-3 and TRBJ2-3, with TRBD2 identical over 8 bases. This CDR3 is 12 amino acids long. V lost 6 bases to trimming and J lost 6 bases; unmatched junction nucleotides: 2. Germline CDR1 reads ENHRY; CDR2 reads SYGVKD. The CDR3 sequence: CAISPGGDTQYF. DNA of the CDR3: TGTGCCATCAGCCCGGGGGGGGATACGCAGTATTTT.